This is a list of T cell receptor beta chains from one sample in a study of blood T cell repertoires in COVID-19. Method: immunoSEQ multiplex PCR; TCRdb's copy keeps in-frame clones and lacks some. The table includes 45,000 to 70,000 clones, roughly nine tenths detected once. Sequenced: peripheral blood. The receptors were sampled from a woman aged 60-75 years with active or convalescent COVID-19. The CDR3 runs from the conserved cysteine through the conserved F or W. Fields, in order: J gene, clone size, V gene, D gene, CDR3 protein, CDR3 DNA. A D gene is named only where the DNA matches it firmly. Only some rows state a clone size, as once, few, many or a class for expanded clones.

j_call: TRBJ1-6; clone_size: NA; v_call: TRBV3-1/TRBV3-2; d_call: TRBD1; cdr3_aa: CASSQGQGNSPLHF; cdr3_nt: TGTGCCAGCAGCCAAGGACAGGGGAATTCACCCCTCCACTTT
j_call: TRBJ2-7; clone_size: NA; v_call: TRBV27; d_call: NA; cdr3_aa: CASGPIVYEQYF; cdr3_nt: TGTGCCAGCGGGCCCATAGTTTACGAGCAGTACTTC
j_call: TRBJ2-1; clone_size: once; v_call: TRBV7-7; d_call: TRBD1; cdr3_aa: CASSSGGLNEQFF; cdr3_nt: TGTGCCAGCAGTTCAGGGGGCCTTAATGAGCAGTTCTTC
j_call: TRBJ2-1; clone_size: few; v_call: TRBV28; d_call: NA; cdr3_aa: CAYTGFGNEQFF; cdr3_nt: TGTGCCTATACCGGTTTCGGCAATGAGCAGTTCTTC
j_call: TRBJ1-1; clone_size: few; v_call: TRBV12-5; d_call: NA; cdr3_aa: CASGLQGGDTEAFF; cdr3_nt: TGTGCTAGTGGTTTGCAGGGAGGGGACACTGAAGCTTTCTTT
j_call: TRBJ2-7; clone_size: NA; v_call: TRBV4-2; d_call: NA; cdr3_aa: CASSQEGFIEQYF; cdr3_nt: TGTGCCAGCAGCCAGGAGGGATTCATAGAGCAGTACTTC
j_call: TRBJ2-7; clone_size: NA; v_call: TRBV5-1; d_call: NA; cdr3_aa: CASSLDATGGQEQYF; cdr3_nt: TGCGCCAGCAGCTTGGATGCAACTGGGGGCCAGGAGCAGTACTTC
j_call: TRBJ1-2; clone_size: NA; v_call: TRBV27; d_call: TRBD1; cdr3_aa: CASSSSTWDRVYGYTF; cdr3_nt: TGTGCCAGCAGTTCGTCCACGTGGGACAGGGTCTATGGCTACACCTTC
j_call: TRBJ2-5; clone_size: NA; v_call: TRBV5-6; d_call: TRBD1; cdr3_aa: CASSLGTGTGQAQYF; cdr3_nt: TGTGCCAGCAGCTTGGGGACCGGGACAGGGCAGGCCCAGTACTTC
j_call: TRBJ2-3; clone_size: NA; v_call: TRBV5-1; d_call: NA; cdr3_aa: CASSFYARDTQYF; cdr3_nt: TGCGCCAGCAGCTTCTACGCGCGGGATACGCAGTATTTT
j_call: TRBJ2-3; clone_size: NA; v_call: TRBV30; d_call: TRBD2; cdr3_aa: CARSLAGDTDTQYF; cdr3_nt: TGTGCCCGATCCCTAGCGGGGGACACAGATACGCAGTATTTT
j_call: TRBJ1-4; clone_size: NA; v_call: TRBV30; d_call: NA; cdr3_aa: CAWSRNEKLFF; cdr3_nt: TGTGCCTGGAGTCGTAATGAAAAACTGTTTTTT
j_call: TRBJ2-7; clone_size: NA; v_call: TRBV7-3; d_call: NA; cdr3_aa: CASSLSHGSYEQYF; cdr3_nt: TGTGCCAGCAGCTTAAGTCACGGCTCCTACGAGCAGTACTTC
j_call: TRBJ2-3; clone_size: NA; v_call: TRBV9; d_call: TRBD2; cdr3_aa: CASSPTSGAASTDTQYF; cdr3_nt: TGTGCCAGCAGCCCGACTAGCGGGGCCGCTAGCACAGATACGCAGTATTTT
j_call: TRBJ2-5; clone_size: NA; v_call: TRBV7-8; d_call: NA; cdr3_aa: CASSPLLYQYF; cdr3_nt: TGTGCCAGCAGCCCCCTCTTGTACCAGTACTTC
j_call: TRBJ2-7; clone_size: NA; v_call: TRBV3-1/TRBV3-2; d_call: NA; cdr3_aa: CASSQVGTYEQYF; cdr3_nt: TGTGCCAGCAGCCAAGTGGGCACCTACGAGCAGTACTTC
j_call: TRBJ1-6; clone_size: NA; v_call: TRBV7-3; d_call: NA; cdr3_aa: CASSLIANSPLHF; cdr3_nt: TGTGCCAGCAGCTTAATAGCAAATTCACCCCTCCACTTT
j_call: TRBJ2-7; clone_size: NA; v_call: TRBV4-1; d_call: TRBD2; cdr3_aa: CASSQDAGTSGRATYEQYF; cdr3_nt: TGCGCCAGCAGCCAAGATGCCGGGACTAGCGGGAGGGCAACCTACGAGCAGTACTTC
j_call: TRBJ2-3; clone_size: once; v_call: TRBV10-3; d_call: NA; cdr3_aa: CAIITGFTDTQYF; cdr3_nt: TGTGCCATCATAACAGGATTCACAGATACGCAGTATTTT
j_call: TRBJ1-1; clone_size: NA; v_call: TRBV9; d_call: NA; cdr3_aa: CASSQMGGNTEAFF; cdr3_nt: TGTGCCAGCAGCCAGATGGGGGGGAACACTGAAGCTTTCTTT
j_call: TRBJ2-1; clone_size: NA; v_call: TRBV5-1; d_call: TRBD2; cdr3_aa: CASSFRLAGGGYNEQFF; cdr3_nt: TGCGCCAGCAGCTTTCGTCTAGCGGGAGGGGGATACAATGAGCAGTTCTTC
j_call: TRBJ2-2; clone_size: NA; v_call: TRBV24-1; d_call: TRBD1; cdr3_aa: CATSDFTRDSWNTGELFF; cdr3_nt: TGTGCCACCAGTGATTTTACCCGGGACAGTTGGAACACCGGGGAGCTGTTTTTT
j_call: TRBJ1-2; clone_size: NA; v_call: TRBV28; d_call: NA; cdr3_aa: CASRRQANYGYTF; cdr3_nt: TGTGCCAGCAGACGACAAGCTAACTATGGCTACACCTTC